The source of this T cell receptor beta chain is a study of T cell responses to AZD1222 COVID-19 vaccine (TCRdb year 2021). Background for the entire study: AZD1222 recipients given second doses at about 4 weeks or at about 12 weeks were pooled, since spike-specific TCR depth and breadth were not found to differ between the two schedules. TCR sequencing was performed for more than 230 trial participants, of whom 200 to 220 were given two doses of AZD1222 and approximately 25 were given two doses of MenACWY control vaccine. Trial participants were enrolled by age into 18-55, 56-69 and 70-plus year subgroups, with roughly 160, 29 and 62 TCR-sequenced participants respectively. General study outcomes and caveats: Conclusions about previously exposed vaccinees were limited because only a handful of AZD1222 recipients were SARS-CoV-2 seropositive at baseline. Spike-specific TCR breadth and depth rose significantly after two AZD1222 doses compared with day 0 and with MenACWY recipients. Participants were mostly white British and included more females than males, and it was suggested by the authors that clonal diversity may have been underestimated. The 56-69-year group was small, and its depth increase did not reach significance, likely because of low power. Because no samples from the day 14 peak response were available, repertoires could be characterized only after the peak T cell response. CD4 TCRs associated with the vaccine covered the entire spike protein, and the dominant responses were in regions 160-218 and 743-854. Reportedly, almost half of the unique spike-specific TCRs recognized epitopes lying outside the regions that are mutated in the B.1.351 and B.1.1.7 variants.

Interpreted using the paper, the time point label stands for: baseline before first vaccination. Vaccinee samples came from UK trials COV001 and COV002, including a single-blind randomized controlled phase 2/3 trial of AZD1222 (ChAdOx1 nCoV-19) in healthy adults. For TCRbeta chain sequencing, PBMC samples were collected from trial participants at day 0 and at day 28 after the second dose. Taken from cysteine to phenylalanine, the CDR3 has 15 residues. Just the 45-base CDR3 DNA is kept, in frame starting at base 1. The junction shows trimming of 5 bases on V and 4 bases on J, and the gene matches do not reach 10 bases of it. CDR1 MDHEN and CDR2 SYDVKM are derived from the germline V gene. With regard to this clone: Its target antigen remains unknown. Nothing much larger sits one base from this clone, and base qualities are not available.

The CDR3 regions of human TCRbeta chains were analyzed by immunosequencing. Regarding the original processing steps: Repertoire TCRs were matched against a reference library of SARS-CoV-2-specific TCRs generated with the MIRA antigen-specificity platform. Breadth meant the fraction of unique TCRs that were SARS-CoV-2-associated, whereas depth meant the fraction of total T cells that were SARS-CoV-2-associated. Using the MIRA data, every spike-specific TCR was mapped to the spike region that the TCR reacted to and assigned to either a CD4 or a CD8 class. Log10-transformed breadth and depth values were compared by one-way ANOVA with Sidak's multiple comparisons tests. TCRdb provides this immuneACCESS table in a form limited to in-frame rearrangements. Some clones are lacking; in checked studies, under half of them reflect an unresolved V gene, and why the rest are absent is not known. V, J and clone size were drawn from that table, and D and trimming were deduced from the DNA. A total of 46,000 or so clones appear in this sample, roughly 80% of them only once. Roughly 7% of the sample lies in the top ten.

This TCR was recovered from an adult in good health. The chain links TRBV28 with TRBJ1-2, and 7 junctional nucleotides match TRBD1. Sequencing used peripheral blood, obtained on day 0 of AZD1222 vaccination. CDR3 reads: CASSPGTAMSYGYTF. The bases are TGTGCCAGCAGTCCGGGGACAGCTATGAGCTATGGCTACACCTTC.